Following are 2 T cell receptor beta chains from one sample sequenced in a study of CD8+CD57+ T cells in acquired aplastic anemia (dated by TCRdb to 2016 to 2019). Flow cytometry had shown CD8+CD57+ cell expansion in the patients selected for sequencing. Reads for this sample came from an Illumina HiSeq 2000. Genomic DNA served as template for TCR beta VDJ combination and CDR3 sequence profiling. In TCRdb, the public reads were trimmed at Q25 with fastp and aligned with MiXCR, with productive beta chains retained. When rows share a CDR3 protein, they turn into one entry using the most common DNA and genes. The sample table holds approximately 300,000 distinct CDR3 sequences, of which 45% to 65% were seen once. The ten largest make up 1% to 1.5% of the sample. The sample consisted of sorted CD4+, CD8+, or CD8+CD57+ T cells (not recorded which) from PBMCs. These receptors were obtained from a human donor with aplastic anemia.

Here the CDR3 DNA reads TGTGCCAGCAGCTTAGACATCGGGGGCGACTATGGCTACACCTTC. Its translation: CASSLDIGGDYGYTF. The rearrangement links TRBV7-9 to TRBJ1-2; D possibly corresponds to TRBD1 (6 bases). Germline V gene data show CDR1 as SEHNR and CDR2 as FQNEAQ (reference sequence). V lost 1 base and J 3 bases, leaving 12 bases between the germline ends. There are 15 residues in the CDR3.

The table lists this clonotype with a few counts. This chain connects TRBV7-9 to TRBJ1-4; a weak D match, TRBD1 (5 bases). The CDR3 has 13 amino acids. The germline V gene encodes CDR1 SEHNR and CDR2 FQNEAQ (reference sequence). V lost 5 bases and J 8 bases, leaving 12 bases between the germline ends. The CDR3 sequence: CASSAWKGEKLFF. CDR3 DNA: TGTGCCAGCAGCGCCTGGAAGGGGGAAAAACTGTTTTTT.